This T cell receptor beta chain was captured in a study of Ad26.COV2.S vaccination and SARS-CoV-2 variants. Study summary: Donor was in the COV1001 Ad26.COV2.S trial arm. Study-wide findings and caveats: Substantial breadth was reported for post-vaccination spike-specific CD8+ and CD4+ T cells. There was a possibility that the TCR breadth and depth analyses underestimated total T cell responses.

The table came from immunoSEQ multiplex PCR; TCRdb's copy has only in-frame clones and leaves some out. The sample carries a few hundred thousand clones, around 90% recorded once. As for this clone: Its antigen is not known.

As for treatment: around 19 received Ad26.COV2.S at low or high dose, single or two shots; about 5 received placebo; per-sample allocation not given. Sampling was performed 63 days after the first vaccine or placebo injection. It was Wuhan-strain SARS-CoV-2 spike that the Ad26 vaccine vector expressed. Trimming shortened V by 3 bases and J by 8 bases, and 8 bases separated the two germline ends. The germline gives CDR1 LGHNT, CDR2 FRNRAP. This CDR3 contains 13 residues. The V gene is TRBV12-5, the J gene TRBJ1-6; D is undetermined. This receptor was obtained from a person aged 18-65 years who received the Ad26.COV2.S COVID-19 vaccine or a placebo. This material consisted of peripheral blood, taken in a trial of Ad26.COV2.S vaccine versus placebo. DNA for the CDR3: TGTGCTAGTGGTTTAGGGTTGGATTCACCCCTCCACTTT. This encodes CASGLGLDSPLHF. The full variable domain, with the rest looked up from reference TRBV12-5 and TRBJ1-6, is DARVTQTPRHKVTEMGQEVTMRCQPILGHNTVFWYRQTMMQGLELLAYFRNRAPLDDSGMPKDRFSAEMPDATLATLKIQPSEPRDSAVYFCASGLGLDSPLHFGNGTRLTVT.